This TCR beta chain was sequenced in a study of cytomegalovirus exposure and HLA in healthy donors. Study outcomes and limitations: Investigators reported under 200 TCR beta chains as tied to cytomegalovirus. High specificity and sensitivity for cytomegalovirus status were reported for the classifier. The CMV antigen specificity of a few CMV-associated chains was confirmed through in vitro analysis.

V was pared by 7 bases and J by 2 bases, with 10 bases between. This CDR3 spans 13 amino acids. Germline loops: CDR1 MNHNY, CDR2 SVGAGI (reference sequence). Sequenced by immunoSEQ multiplex PCR; TCRdb stores in-frame clones only, minus some. The top ten clones hold approximately 15% of a sample with about 180,000 clones, 85% of them seen once. As for this clone: The antigen remains unidentified.

The sample was PBMCs. This TCR was sampled from a young man in good health and CMV-seropositive. V usage is TRBV6-6 and J usage is TRBJ2-3; possibly TRBD1 for D (5 bases). The CDR3 DNA is TGTGCCAGCACCCCAGGGATCACAGATACGCAGTATTTT. Protein product: CASTPGITDTQYF.